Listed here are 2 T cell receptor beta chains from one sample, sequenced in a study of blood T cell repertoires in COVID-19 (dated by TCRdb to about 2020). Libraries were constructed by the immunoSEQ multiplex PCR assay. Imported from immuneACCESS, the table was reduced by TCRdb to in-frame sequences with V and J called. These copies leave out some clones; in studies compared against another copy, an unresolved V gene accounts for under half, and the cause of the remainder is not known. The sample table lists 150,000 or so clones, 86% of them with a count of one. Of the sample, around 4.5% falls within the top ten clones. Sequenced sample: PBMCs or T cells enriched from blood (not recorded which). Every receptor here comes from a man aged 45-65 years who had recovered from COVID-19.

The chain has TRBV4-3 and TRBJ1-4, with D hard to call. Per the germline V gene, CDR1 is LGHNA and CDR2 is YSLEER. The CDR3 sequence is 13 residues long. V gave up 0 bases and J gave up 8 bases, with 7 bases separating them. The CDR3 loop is CASSQDGGEKLFF. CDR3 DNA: TGCGCCAGCAGCCAAGATGGCGGAGAAAAACTGTTTTTT.

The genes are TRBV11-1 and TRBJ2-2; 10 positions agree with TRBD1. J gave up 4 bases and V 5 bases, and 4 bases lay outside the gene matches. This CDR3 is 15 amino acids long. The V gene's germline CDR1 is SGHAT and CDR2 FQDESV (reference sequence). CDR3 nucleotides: TGTGCCAGCAGCCTTGGGACAGGGGCCACCGGGGAGCTGTTTTTT. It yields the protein CASSLGTGATGELFF. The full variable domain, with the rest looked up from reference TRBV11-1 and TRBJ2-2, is EAEVAQSPRYKITEKSQAVAFWCDPISGHATLYWYRQILGQGPELLVQFQDESVVDDSQLPKDRFSAERLKGVDSTLKIQPAELGDSAMYLCASSLGTGATGELFFGEGSRLTVL.